What follows is one TCR beta chain and its context. No antigen is known for it. These data originate in a study of PD-1 blockade in classical Hodgkin lymphoma. The data were produced by immunoSEQ multiplex PCR, yet TCRdb's version contains in-frame clones alone and is incomplete. The profile shows some 93,000 clones, roughly 89% of them singletons. Each patient's relapse followed autologous stem cell transplantation, and brentuximab vedotin exposure varied. General observations from the study: Baseline TCR diversity was reportedly lower in newly diagnosed patients than in healthy donors. It was reported as lower still in relapsed/refractory patients.

Trimming took 5 bases from V and 11 from J, leaving 19 bases between them. CDR1 and CDR2 (germline): SGHVS, FNYEAQ. This CDR3 contains 15 residues. Sample: peripheral blood mononuclear cells (PBMCs), taken before the second cycle of nivolumab. The V gene is TRBV7-6, the J gene TRBJ1-6; no clear D gene. The receptor's source is a human donor with classical Hodgkin lymphoma. Here the CDR3 DNA reads TGTGCCAGCAGCCCGAGCCCGGTGGCCGGCACACCCCTCCACTTT. Its translation: CASSPSPVAGTPLHF.